This entry concerns a single TCR beta chain. Antigen unknown. This record comes from a study of CD8+ T cells in alopecia areata. Points from the study as a whole: Scalp samples also yield sequences of resident alphabeta T cells from normal skin.

Once RNA had been extracted, it was reverse transcribed into cDNA to act as the sequencing template. Using immunoSEQ multiplex PCR, the repertoire was profiled, and TCRdb retains in-frame clones only, with some absent. The repertoire consists of about 140,000 clones, with less than 65% occurring once and the leading ten covering 30% to 45%. The CDR3 spans 12 residues. CDR1 is GTSNPN, CDR2 SVGIG, per germline (reference sequence). The V end lost 3 bases, the J end lost 5 bases, and 11 bases lay between the germline ends. The V gene is TRBV30, the J gene TRBJ2-7; possibly TRBD1 for D (6 bases). This sequence was found in a human donor in good health. Sequenced input: CD8+ T cells sorted from blood. The CDR3 DNA reads as TGTGCCTGGAGCCCGGACAGCAACGAGCAGTACTTC. Its translation: CAWSPDSNEQYF.